This entry features one T cell receptor beta chain sequence. Its antigen is not known. The data belong to a study of T cells in localized non-small cell lung cancer. The study's findings and limits: Adjacent uninvolved lung tissue had the highest T cell clonality, exceeding tumor.

TCRdb's table, derived via immunoSEQ multiplex PCR, lists solely in-frame clones and lacks some. The repertoire consists of under 70,000 clones, with 86% occurring once and the leading ten covering roughly 5.5%. The germline V gene encodes CDR1 MNHNS and CDR2 SASEGT. The CDR3 sequence is 13 residues long. V dropped 7 bases and J dropped 1 base, with 10 bases sitting between them. The sequence was obtained from a woman aged 40-75 years with stage I lung adenocarcinoma. The source material was peripheral blood, sampled before any cancer treatment. The chain links TRBV6-1 to TRBJ1-2; TRBD1 is a possible D gene (6 bases). CDR3 sequence reads: CASTNRVNYGYTF. DNA for the CDR3: TGTGCCAGCACAAACAGGGTTAACTATGGCTACACCTTC.